A single sample is the source of the 18 T cell receptor beta chains below, sequenced in a study of neoadjuvant anti-PD-1 for oral cavity cancer. Clones were read by immunoSEQ multiplex PCR, and TCRdb kept only the in-frame ones, dropping some. The table has tens of thousands of clones, over 70% seen once. Material: PBMCs, obtained before nivolumab (anti-PD-1) treatment. The receptors stem from a person aged 35-79 years with oral cavity squamous cell carcinoma.

The chain joins TRBV9 to TRBJ2-7; D is uncertain. CDR3 size: 14 residues. Germline CDR1 SGDLS, CDR2 YYNGEE. The V and J ends lost 0 bases and 0 bases respectively, with 7 bases between them. The CDR3 is CASSVVGSSYEQYF. The CDR3 DNA follows: TGTGCCAGCAGCGTAGTTGGAAGCTCCTACGAGCAGTACTTC.

The V gene is TRBV6-4, the J gene TRBJ1-4, with D uncertain. Germline CDR1 MRHNA, CDR2 SNTAGT. V was trimmed by 2 bases and J by 3 bases, leaving 16 bases between them. CDR3 length: 17 residues. CDR3 amino acids: CASSDNTPFAPNEKLFF. The DNA for the CDR3 is TGTGCCAGCAGTGACAACACCCCATTTGCGCCTAATGAAAAACTGTTTTTT.

A single count supports this clone. Other DNA sequences from this sample encode an identical CDR3 as well. The CDR3 DNA is TGCAGCGTGAGGGAGAATAGCAATCAGCCCCAGCATTTT. The encoded protein is CSVRENSNQPQHF. This rearrangement joins TRBV29-1 to TRBJ1-5; no definite D call. Germline-derived CDR1 and CDR2 are SQVTM and ANQGSEA. This CDR3 has 13 residues. With 6 bases removed from V and 0 bases from J, the gap between germline ends came to 9 bases.

This clone has more than one count but fewer than ten. This chain uses TRBV7-8 with TRBJ1-2, with a tentative D call TRBD1 (5 bases). Trimming stripped 5 bases from V and 4 bases from J, with 14 bases between. The CDR3 extends over 14 amino acids. In germline, CDR1 is SGHVS, CDR2 FQNEAQ. Here the CDR3 reads CASSPLQGVYGYTF. In DNA form, the CDR3 reads TGTGCCAGCAGCCCTCTCCAGGGAGTCTATGGCTACACCTTC.

The V and J genes are TRBV27 and TRBJ1-5; no clear D gene. The CDR3 contains 15 residues. Per germline, CDR1 MNHEY and CDR2 SMNVEV (reference sequence). The germline V and J ends were trimmed by 0 bases and 4 bases, with 10 bases remaining between them. The CDR3 coding sequence is TGTGCCAGCAGTTTATCGCGCAGAACTAATCAGCCCCAGCATTTT. It is translated as CASSLSRRTNQPQHF.

This rearrangement joins TRBV6-6 to TRBJ2-1; possibly TRBD2 for D (5 bases). CDR3 length: 15 amino acids. With 5 bases removed from V and 8 bases from J, the gap between germline ends came to 19 bases. From germline, CDR1 is MNHNY and CDR2 SVGAGI (reference sequence). The CDR3 spells CASSDRAGRIDEQFF. DNA for the CDR3: TGTGCCAGCAGTGACCGGGCGGGCCGGATAGATGAGCAGTTCTTC.

V and J are TRBV28 and TRBJ2-7, with 10 bases aligning to TRBD1. The ends lost 7 bases at V and 2 bases at J; junction bases unmatched: 5. Germline-derived CDR1 and CDR2 are MDHEN and SYDVKM. The CDR3 extends over 14 amino acids. The DNA for the CDR3 is TGTGCCAGCACCCCGGGACAGGGGACCTACGAGCAGTACTTC. It specifies CASTPGQGTYEQYF. Filled out from reference TRBV28 and TRBJ2-7, the complete variable domain reads DVKVTQSSRYLVKRTGEKVFLECVQDMDHENMFWYRQDPGLGLRLIYFSYDVKMKEKGDIPEGYSVSREKKERFSLILESASTNQTSMYLCASTPGQGTYEQYFGPGTRLTVT.

This chain uses TRBV27 with TRBJ1-6; 9 positions agree with TRBD1. This CDR3 has 14 residues. Germline V gene sequence: CDR1 MNHEY, CDR2 SMNVEV (reference sequence). V was clipped by 5 bases and J by 9 bases; unmatched bases: 5. CDR3 DNA sequence: TGTGCCAGCAGTGTGGGACAGGGAACTTCACCCCTCCACTTT. Encoded protein: CASSVGQGTSPLHF.

The CDR3 DNA reads TGTGCCAGCAGCTTAACGTTGATGACCACTGAAGCTTTCTTT. Its translation: CASSLTLMTTEAFF. The chain is built from TRBV11-2 and TRBJ1-1; no clear D. Trimming stripped 2 bases from V and 4 bases from J, with 11 bases between. The germline gives CDR1 SGHAT, CDR2 FQNNGV. This CDR3 comprises 14 residues.

This sequence joins TRBV5-1 and TRBJ2-5; D is ambiguous. Trimming cost V 0 bases and J 4 bases, with 4 bases left between them. This CDR3 region has 12 residues. CDR1 SGHRS and CDR2 YFSETQ come from the germline V gene. The CDR3: CASSLDRETQYF. CDR3 coding DNA: TGCGCCAGCAGCTTGGACCGAGAGACCCAGTACTTC.

The rearrangement uses TRBV18 and TRBJ1-2, with 8 bases matching TRBD1. V trimming: 4 bases; J trimming: 4 bases; junction bases outside the gene matches: 2. The CDR3 is made up of 13 amino acids. From germline, CDR1 is KGHSH and CDR2 LQKENI. The chain's CDR3 is CASSRGTGYGYTF. The CDR3 DNA follows: TGTGCCAGCTCACGGGGGACAGGCTATGGCTACACCTTC.

CDR3 amino acids: CASSLTPSSYEQYF. CDR3 nucleotide sequence: TGTGCCAGCAGCTTGACCCCCTCTTCCTACGAGCAGTACTTC. The chain joins TRBV7-3 to TRBJ2-7; D not certain. The V end was cut by 3 bases, the J end by 1 base, with 10 bases between. The CDR3 totals 14 residues. Germline lookup yields CDR1 SGHTA and CDR2 FQGTGA.

The rearrangement joins TRBV5-1 to TRBJ2-4, with 7 positions matching TRBD2. The V segment lost 0 bases and the J segment 5 bases; nucleotides outside the gene matches: 5. There are 15 residues in the CDR3. The germline gives CDR1 SGHRS, CDR2 YFSETQ. The CDR3 region has the DNA TGCGCCAGCAGCTTGGGTTCGGCGGGGGAAAACATTCAGTACTTC. Translated: CASSLGSAGENIQYF.

This rearrangement joins TRBV2 to TRBJ2-2; the D gene is possibly TRBD2 (5 bases). V was cut by 2 bases and J by 4 bases, with 17 bases left in between. This CDR3 has 17 amino acids. Germline loops: CDR1 SNHLY, CDR2 FYNNEI. CDR3 sequence reads: CASSERRQVIGTGELFF. The CDR3, as DNA: TGTGCCAGCAGTGAAAGGAGGCAGGTTATCGGCACCGGGGAGCTGTTTTTT.

This clone was detected only once. The chain combines TRBV7-3 with TRBJ2-2; D gene unclear. The V and J ends lost 4 bases and 6 bases respectively, with 6 bases between them. Germline CDR1 and CDR2: SGHTA and FQGTGA. This CDR3 is built from 12 residues. The CDR3 region has the DNA TGTGCCAGCAGCTCGAGCTCCGGGGAGCTGTTTTTT. Translation: CASSSSSGELFF.

The rearrangement joins TRBV4-1 to TRBJ1-1; D remains ambiguous. The CDR3 has 16 amino acids. Germline CDR1 and CDR2: MGHRA and YSYEKL. Trimming took off 2 bases at V and 5 bases at J, with 18 bases between the two ends. The CDR3 region is CASSQTQRPIRTEAFF. The CDR3 coding sequence is TGCGCCAGCAGCCAAACCCAACGACCGATACGAACTGAAGCTTTCTTT.

On this clone: One end of the junction does not line up with germline, which may come from a read error. The chain is built from TRBV30 and TRBJ2-5, with TRBD2 matching over 7 bases. This CDR3 contains 13 residues. Germline V gives CDR1 GTSNPN, CDR2 SVGIG (reference sequence). DNA for the CDR3: TGTGCCTGGGGACTAGTTGGGGGAGAGGCCCAGTACTTC. Translated, it gives CAWGLVGGEAQYF.

The chain uses TRBV6-1 and TRBJ1-4; the D is unclear. Germline values: CDR1 MNHNS, CDR2 SASEGT. The CDR3 is 13 amino acids. V was clipped by 7 bases and J by 7 bases, with 13 bases between them. The CDR3 protein is CASKGLVGEKLFF. As DNA, the CDR3 is TGTGCCAGCAAAGGCCTCGTGGGTGAAAAACTGTTTTTT.